The T cell receptor (beta chain) described here comes from a study of shared clonotypes between healthy human individuals. The overall study: Three plates were used per donor for CD4 naive, three for CD4 memory, two for CD8 naive and one for CD8 memory.

A remark on this clone: As yet, its antigen is unknown.

Overall study results and limits: Only blood underwent sampling, and tissue repertoires likely differ.

From CD4+ cells came CD45RA+ naive and CD45RA-negative memory subsets. TCRdb's table, derived via immunoSEQ multiplex PCR, lists solely in-frame clones and lacks some. The sample has 2 million or so clones, over 85% seen once. Material for sequencing was naive CD4+ T cells sorted from blood. Subset specified: CD45RA+ positively selected. This TCR was recovered from a man between 18 and 29 years old in good health.

CDR3 in amino acids: CASSLLDEQFF. The CDR3 DNA reads TGTGCCAGCAGCTTATTAGATGAGCAGTTCTTC. The chain uses TRBV11-1 and TRBJ2-1; D gene unclear. V was trimmed by 2 bases and J by 8 bases, leaving 4 bases between them. Germline-derived CDR1 and CDR2 are SGHAT and FQDESV (reference sequence). This CDR3 region has 11 residues.